Listed here are 20 T cell receptor beta chains from one sample, sequenced in a study of T-cell reconstitution after alpha-beta-depleted transplantation in children. TCRbeta library construction was performed incorporating unique molecular identifiers. Via MiXCR, TCRdb re-called the PCR reads, giving one row per CDR3 protein. The table includes roughly 300,000 distinct CDR3 sequences, approximately 10% detected once. Source: PBMCs from the stem cell graft donor, taken from the stem cell graft. The receptor set was obtained from a human donor who donated a stem cell graft to a child with acute lymphoblastic leukemia.

This clonotype has just a few counts. This sequence joins TRBV4-2 and TRBJ2-5, with TRBD1 as a possible D gene (6 bases). The CDR3 contains 15 residues. The germline V gene has CDR1 LGHNA and CDR2 YNFKEQ. Trimming left V 4 bases short and J 5 bases short, with 17 bases between. The CDR3 region is CASSRSMGQGETQYF. The CDR3 region has the DNA TGTGCCAGCAGCCGATCCATGGGGCAGGGGGAGACCCAGTACTTC.

The chain carries TRBV7-6 and TRBJ2-6; a weak D match, TRBD1 (6 bases). The CDR3 contains 15 residues. The V end was cut by 1 base, the J end by 2 bases, with 6 bases between. The germline gives CDR1 SGHVS, CDR2 FNYEAQ. This chain's CDR3 is CASSLGTAGANVLTF. The DNA for the CDR3 is TGTGCCAGCAGCTTAGGGACAGCTGGGGCCAACGTCCTGACTTTC. Supplemented by reference TRBV7-6 and TRBJ2-6, the full variable domain reads GAGVSQSPRYKVTKRGQDVALRCDPISGHVSLYWYRQALGQGPEFLTYFNYEAQQDKSGLPNDRFSAERPEGSISTLTIQRTEQRDSAMYRCASSLGTAGANVLTFGAGSRLTVL.

Only one count was recorded for this clonotype. The CDR3 sequence is CASGGGARPNTGELFF. CDR3 nucleotide sequence: TGTGCCAGCGGCGGAGGGGCACGCCCGAACACCGGGGAGCTGTTTTTT. The chain couples TRBV7-3 to TRBJ2-2; tentatively, D is TRBD2 (6 bases). The germline gives CDR1 SGHTA, CDR2 FQGTGA. Trimming left V 8 bases short and J 0 bases short, with 16 bases between. This CDR3 is 16 amino acids long. Supplemented by reference TRBV7-3 and TRBJ2-2, the full variable domain reads GAGVSQTPSNKVTEKGKYVELRCDPISGHTALYWYRQSLGQGPEFLIYFQGTGAADDSGLPNDRFFAVRPEGSVSTLKIQRTERGDSAVYLCASGGGARPNTGELFFGEGSRLTVL.

The rearrangement links TRBV6-5 to TRBJ2-7; D call uncertain. The CDR3 runs to 14 residues. Per germline, CDR1 MNHEY and CDR2 SVGAGI. Deletions cut 3 bases from V and 6 bases from J, with 15 bases between. Written as DNA, the CDR3 is TGTGCCAGCAGTTATCGAGGAGAGACGAGCGAGCAGTACTTC. It translates to CASSYRGETSEQYF.

This clonotype was counted ten times or more. V and J are TRBV5-1 and TRBJ2-1; D perhaps matches TRBD2 (5 bases). The CDR3 loop spans 16 amino acids. Germline assignment: CDR1 SGHRS and CDR2 YFSETQ. Trimming stripped 0 bases from V and 2 bases from J, with 12 bases between. CDR3 loop: CASSLVGGSPYNEQFF. The CDR3 DNA is TGCGCCAGCAGCTTGGTTGGTGGGAGTCCCTACAATGAGCAGTTCTTC.

This clonotype was observed a handful of times. This chain joins TRBV25-1 and TRBJ2-1; D is unresolved. Per germline, CDR1 MGHDK and CDR2 SYGVNS. V shed 0 bases and J shed 4 bases, with 7 bases lying between them. This CDR3 region has 14 residues. The CDR3 nucleotides read TGTGCCAGCAGTGAATATGGAAATTACAATGAGCAGTTCTTC. This gives the protein CASSEYGNYNEQFF.

This chain connects TRBV12-3 or TRBV12-4 to TRBJ2-1; 7 bases agree with TRBD2. The trim removed 8 bases at V and 0 bases at J, leaving 10 bases unmatched. CDR3 length equals 16 residues. The CDR3 reads CASWERGTSSYNEQFF. The CDR3 DNA sequence: TGTGCCAGCTGGGAGCGGGGCACGAGCTCCTACAATGAGCAGTTCTTC.

The rearrangement joins TRBV9 to TRBJ2-7; tentatively, D is TRBD1 (6 bases). Germline lookup yields CDR1 SGDLS and CDR2 YYNGEE. This CDR3 spans 14 amino acids. The germline V and J ends were trimmed by 0 bases and 2 bases, with 9 bases remaining between them. As DNA, the CDR3 is TGTGCCAGCAGCGTAGACGGGGACACCTACGAGCAGTACTTC. As protein: CASSVDGDTYEQYF. The full variable domain, with the rest looked up from reference TRBV9 and TRBJ2-7, is DSGVTQTPKHLITATGQRVTLRCSPRSGDLSVYWYQQSLDQGLQFLIQYYNGEERAKGNILERFSAQQFPDLHSELNLSSLELGDSALYFCASSVDGDTYEQYFGPGTRLTVT.

This clonotype was found a few times. V usage is TRBV4-1 and J usage is TRBJ1-2, with a tentative D call TRBD1 (6 bases). CDR1 is MGHRA, CDR2 YSYEKL, per germline. Trimming left V 0 bases short and J 3 bases short, with 8 bases between. The CDR3 sequence is 14 residues long. The DNA for the CDR3 is TGCGCCAGCAGCCAAGATGGGGGCTACTATGGCTACACCTTC. Its translation is CASSQDGGYYGYTF.

This clonotype was counted only a few times. The genes are TRBV6-2 or TRBV6-3 and TRBJ2-7, with D perhaps matching TRBD2 (6 bases). The ends were cut back, 6 bases at V and 4 bases at J, with 16 bases in the middle. This CDR3 has 14 amino acids. In germline, CDR1 is MNHEY, CDR2 SVGEGT. The CDR3, as DNA: TGTGCCAGCAGCCGCGGAAGTGGACTATACGAGCAGTACTTC. Protein sequence: CASSRGSGLYEQYF.

Many counts were recorded for this clonotype. This sequence joins TRBV7-3 and TRBJ2-3; 8 bases map to TRBD2. Germline loops: CDR1 SGHTA, CDR2 FQGTGA. The CDR3 covers 20 residues. V lost 2 bases and J lost 1; bases outside the gene matches: 17. The CDR3 DNA reads as TGTGCCAGCAGCTTACAGGGGCTAGCGGGTGGATGGCTGGGCACAGATACGCAGTATTTT. It encodes CASSLQGLAGGWLGTDTQYF.

The chain has TRBV6-2 or TRBV6-3 and TRBJ2-4; tentatively, D is TRBD2 (5 bases). There are 11 residues in the CDR3. Per the germline V gene, CDR1 is MNHEY and CDR2 is SVGEGT. Trimming left V 7 bases short and J 8 bases short, with 9 bases between. In DNA form, the CDR3 reads TGTGCCAGCACTCACGGGGACATTCAGTACTTC. Translating gives CASTHGDIQYF.

The chain recombines TRBV11-2 with TRBJ2-1; D is ambiguous. The germline V gene has CDR1 SGHAT and CDR2 FQNNGV. V dropped 2 bases and J dropped 5 bases, with 13 bases sitting between them. The CDR3 length is 15 residues. As DNA, the CDR3 is TGTGCCAGCAGCTTAACATGGGGTAGGAACAATGAGCAGTTCTTC. Residues: CASSLTWGRNNEQFF.

This clonotype showed up just a few times. CDR3 coding DNA: TGTGCCAGCAGCTTAGAACGCCCCACAGGGGGCGACGCCTACGAGCAGTACTTC. Amino acids: CASSLERPTGGDAYEQYF. This chain links TRBV11-2 with TRBJ2-7, with 9 bases identical to TRBD1. The ends lost 0 bases at V and 2 bases at J; junction bases unmatched: 11. Germline CDR1 is SGHAT and CDR2 is FQNNGV. The CDR3 contains 18 residues.

This chain connects TRBV27 to TRBJ1-5; TRBD1 is a possible D gene (6 bases). Trimming took 4 bases from V and 7 from J, leaving 14 bases between them. The CDR3 length is 14 residues. Germline V gene data show CDR1 as MNHEY and CDR2 as SMNVEV (reference sequence). The CDR3: CASSSGRGRQPQHF. The CDR3 region has the DNA TGTGCCAGCAGTTCGGGCAGGGGCAGACAGCCCCAGCATTTT.

The chain carries TRBV20-1 and TRBJ1-4; weak D call: TRBD1 (5 bases). The CDR3 length is 15 residues. Germline V gene data show CDR1 as DFQATT and CDR2 as SNEGSKA (reference sequence). V lost 6 bases and J 4 bases, leaving 18 bases between the germline ends. CDR3 coding DNA: TGCAGTGCCTCTGGGACGGAAGGATATAATGAAAAACTGTTTTTT. This codes for CSASGTEGYNEKLFF.

This clonotype appeared a few times. The V call is TRBV20-1, the J call TRBJ2-7; the match to TRBD1 covers 9 bases. CDR3 length equals 16 residues. Germline-derived CDR1 and CDR2 are DFQATT and SNEGSKA (reference sequence). Unmatched junction bases numbered 9, after V lost 2 bases and J lost 1 base. The CDR3 loop reads CSARPPWTGASYEQYF. The CDR3 region has the DNA TGCAGTGCTAGACCCCCGTGGACAGGGGCTTCCTACGAGCAGTACTTC.

This clonotype occurred a few times. This chain joins TRBV10-3 and TRBJ2-7, with D hard to call. The length of the CDR3 is 11 residues. Germline CDR1 ENHRY, CDR2 SYGVKD. The V gene lost 6 bases and the J gene lost 6 bases, with 9 bases spanning the gap. DNA for the CDR3: TGTGCCATCAGCCAAGGGCTCGAGCAGTACTTC. It translates to CAISQGLEQYF.

This clonotype has just a few counts. The chain has TRBV5-1 and TRBJ2-7; 9 bases align to TRBD1. The CDR3 extends over 15 amino acids. J gave up 4 bases and V 4 bases, and 9 bases lay outside the gene matches. Germline loops: CDR1 SGHRS, CDR2 YFSETQ. CDR3 loop: CASSLIGTGTYEQYF. CDR3 DNA: TGCGCCAGCAGCCTGATAGGGACAGGGACGTACGAGCAGTACTTC.

This clonotype was counted a few times. The J gene is TRBJ2-1, the V gene TRBV7-9; 9 nucleotides line up with TRBD2. This CDR3 spans 16 amino acids. V dropped 5 bases and J dropped 6; count of bases not matched to a gene: 11. Germline V lookup: CDR1 SEHNR, CDR2 FQNEAQ (reference sequence). CDR3 nucleotides: TGTGCCAGCAGCCCCACCAGCGGGAGGCAAATCAATGAGCAGTTCTTC. This translates into CASSPTSGRQINEQFF.